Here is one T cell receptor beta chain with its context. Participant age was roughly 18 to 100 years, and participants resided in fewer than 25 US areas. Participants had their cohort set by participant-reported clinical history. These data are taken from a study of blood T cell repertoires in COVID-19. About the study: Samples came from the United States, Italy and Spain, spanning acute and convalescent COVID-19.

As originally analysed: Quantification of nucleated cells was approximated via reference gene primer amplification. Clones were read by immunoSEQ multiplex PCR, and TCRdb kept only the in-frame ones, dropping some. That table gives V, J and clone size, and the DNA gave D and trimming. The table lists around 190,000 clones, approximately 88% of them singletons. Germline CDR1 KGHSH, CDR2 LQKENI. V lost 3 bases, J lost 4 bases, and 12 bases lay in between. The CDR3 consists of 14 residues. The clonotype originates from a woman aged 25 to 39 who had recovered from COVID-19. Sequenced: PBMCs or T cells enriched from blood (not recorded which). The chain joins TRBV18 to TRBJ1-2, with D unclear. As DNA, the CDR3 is TGTGCCAGCTCACCTGGGGAGGCGGTCTATGGCTACACCTTC. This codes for CASSPGEAVYGYTF.